A selection of T cell receptor beta chains follows, all from one sample in a study of resident and recirculating memory T cells in vitiligo. Repertoires were generated with immunoSEQ multiplex PCR, while TCRdb's copy carries only in-frame clones and drops some. This table holds some 70,000 clones, approximately 93% found once. Material for sequencing was blood. Receptor source: a male donor with vitiligo. Both conserved end residues are part of each CDR3. Each record gives: J gene, V gene, D gene, clone size, CDR3 protein, CDR3 DNA. A D gene is named only where the DNA matches it firmly. Where a row states a size, it is once, few, many or the class of an expanded clone; other rows omit it.

TRBJ2-7,TRBV6-5,TRBD1,NA,CASSYSRQGAHYEQYF,TGTGCCAGCAGTTACTCGAGACAGGGGGCTCACTACGAGCAGTACTTC
TRBJ1-2,TRBV7-3,NA,NA,CASSAGGQGRVYGYTF,TGTGCCAGCAGCGCGGGGGGGCAGGGTAGAGTCTATGGCTACACCTTC
TRBJ2-7,TRBV4-3,TRBD1,NA,CASSQDRQGSYEQYF,TGCGCCAGCAGCCAAGACCGACAGGGCTCCTACGAGCAGTACTTC
TRBJ2-5,TRBV7-9,TRBD2,NA,CASLPGGLAWKETQYF,TGTGCCAGCCTACCTGGGGGACTAGCGTGGAAAGAGACCCAGTACTTC
TRBJ2-1,TRBV4-3,NA,NA,CASSSGLGDEQFF,TGCGCCAGCAGCTCGGGACTGGGTGATGAGCAGTTCTTC
TRBJ2-5,TRBV19,NA,NA,CASSARGQETQYF,TGTGCCAGTAGTGCAAGGGGCCAAGAGACCCAGTACTTC
TRBJ2-7,TRBV7-9,NA,NA,CASSTSHTRSPYEQYF,TGTGCCAGCAGCACCTCCCATACTAGGTCTCCCTACGAGCAGTACTTC
TRBJ2-1,TRBV6-4,TRBD1,NA,CASSDGTGGNEQFF,TGTGCCAGCAGTGACGGGACAGGGGGGAATGAGCAGTTCTTC
TRBJ1-2,TRBV5-4,TRBD1,NA,CASSLGQGEGYTF,TGTGCCAGCAGCCTGGGACAGGGTGAGGGCTACACCTTC
TRBJ2-7,TRBV10-3,NA,NA,CAISEGPGTAYEQYF,TGTGCCATCAGTGAAGGCCCAGGTACCGCCTACGAGCAGTACTTC
TRBJ1-3,TRBV6-5,NA,NA,CASSSEVAGNTIYF,TGTGCCAGCAGTTCAGAGGTGGCTGGAAACACCATATATTTT
TRBJ2-7,TRBV9,TRBD1,medium-sized,CASSVESGTGALEQYF,TGTGCCAGCAGCGTAGAGAGCGGGACAGGGGCGCTCGAGCAGTACTTC
TRBJ2-7,TRBV28,NA,once,CASSYRVEQYF,TGTGCCAGCAGTTACAGGGTGGAGCAGTACTTC
TRBJ1-6,TRBV7-2,NA,NA,CASSLVSGNDNSPLHF,TGTGCCAGCAGCTTAGTTTCAGGGAACGATAATTCACCCCTCCACTTT
TRBJ2-7,TRBV9,NA,NA,CASSAGLTEQYF,TGTGCCAGCAGTGCTGGACTAACCGAGCAGTACTTC
TRBJ1-1,TRBV5-6,TRBD1,once,CASNLGTGNTEAFF,TGTGCCAGCAACCTTGGGACAGGGAACACTGAAGCTTTCTTT
TRBJ2-1,TRBV5-1,TRBD2,NA,CASSQTSGGLNEQFF,TGCGCCAGCAGCCAAACTAGCGGGGGGTTAAATGAGCAGTTCTTC
TRBJ2-4,TRBV30,TRBD2,NA,CASEHSGAAKNIQYF,TGTGCCTCCGAACATAGCGGGGCAGCCAAAAACATTCAGTACTTC
TRBJ1-4,TRBV5-4,TRBD1,NA,CASSLKFGQGAPGEKLFF,TGTGCCAGCAGCTTAAAATTCGGACAGGGGGCACCAGGTGAAAAACTGTTTTTT
TRBJ2-7,TRBV7-6,TRBD1,NA,CASSSSDRGLREQYF,TGTGCCAGCAGCTCCTCGGACAGGGGGCTGAGGGAGCAGTACTTC
TRBJ1-2,TRBV6-5,NA,once,CASSYSAENYGYTF,TGTGCCAGCAGTTACTCCGCCGAGAACTATGGCTACACCTTC
TRBJ2-1,TRBV6-5,TRBD2,NA,CASSYLSGGAYNEQFF,TGTGCCAGCAGTTACCTTAGCGGGGGGGCCTACAATGAGCAGTTCTTC
TRBJ2-5,TRBV9,TRBD2,NA,CASSTGTSGGLRETQYF,TGTGCCAGCAGCACCGGGACTAGCGGGGGGCTGAGGGAGACCCAGTACTTC
TRBJ1-1,TRBV6-5,NA,NA,CASSRNAVEAFF,TGTGCCAGCAGCCGTAACGCAGTGGAGGCTTTCTTT
TRBJ1-2,TRBV29-1,NA,NA,CSVATGYGYTF,TGCAGCGTCGCCACAGGCTATGGCTACACCTTC
TRBJ2-5,TRBV5-4,NA,once,CASSLGLEETQYF,TGTGCCAGCAGCTTGGGGCTCGAAGAGACCCAGTACTTC
TRBJ2-5,TRBV5-1,TRBD1,NA,CASSLDWTGWETQYF,TGCGCCAGCAGCCTTGACTGGACAGGGTGGGAGACCCAGTACTTC
TRBJ1-2,TRBV9,NA,NA,CASSVEAGLYGYTF,TGTGCCAGCAGCGTAGAAGCAGGCTTGTATGGCTACACCTTC
TRBJ1-1,TRBV5-6,TRBD1,NA,CASSLAGGTANTEAFF,TGTGCCAGCAGCTTGGCCGGCGGGACAGCGAACACTGAAGCTTTCTTT
TRBJ1-5,TRBV4-2,NA,NA,CASSQAAADQPQHF,TGTGCCAGCAGCCAAGCGGCGGCTGATCAGCCCCAGCATTTT
TRBJ1-2,TRBV2,NA,NA,CASRTRQKWDYGYTF,TGTGCCAGCCGCACCCGACAGAAGTGGGACTATGGCTACACCTTC
TRBJ1-1,TRBV4-2,NA,NA,CASSQTGGDTEAFF,TGTGCCAGCAGCCAAACCGGAGGGGACACTGAAGCTTTCTTT
TRBJ2-7,TRBV9,TRBD1,NA,CASSDPDRGYEQYF,TGTGCCAGCAGCGACCCCGACAGGGGCTACGAGCAGTACTTC
TRBJ2-2,TRBV28,NA,NA,CASSLTGLITGELFF,TGTGCCAGCAGTTTAACAGGGCTTATCACCGGGGAGCTGTTTTTT
TRBJ2-1,TRBV7-2,NA,NA,CASSLRQFSEQFF,TGTGCCAGCAGCTTACGACAGTTCAGTGAGCAGTTCTTC
TRBJ2-7,TRBV7-2,NA,NA,CASSLDGVGSYEQYF,TGTGCCAGCAGCTTAGACGGGGTGGGGTCCTACGAGCAGTACTTC
TRBJ2-5,TRBV7-9,TRBD2,NA,CASSLSLGSGGYETQYF,TGTGCCAGCAGCTTATCCCTTGGTAGCGGGGGCTATGAGACCCAGTACTTC
TRBJ1-2,TRBV5-6,NA,NA,CASSLGGDRGYTF,TGTGCCAGCAGCTTGGGGGGGGACCGTGGCTACACCTTC
TRBJ2-3,TRBV19,TRBD2,once,CASRRLAGGATSTDTQYF,TGTGCCAGTAGAAGGCTAGCGGGGGGGGCCACTAGCACAGATACGCAGTATTTT
TRBJ1-1,TRBV27,NA,NA,CATRLQGNTEAFF,TGTGCCACGCGATTACAGGGGAACACTGAAGCTTTCTTT
TRBJ1-4,TRBV4-3,NA,NA,CASSQHRQDVGEKLFF,TGCGCCAGCAGCCAACATCGACAAGACGTGGGTGAAAAACTGTTTTTT
TRBJ2-1,TRBV28,TRBD1,NA,CASTTLDRVYNEQFF,TGTGCCAGCACGACTCTGGACAGGGTGTACAATGAGCAGTTCTTC
TRBJ1-5,TRBV11-2,TRBD1,NA,CASSLVTGGNQPQHF,TGTGCCAGCAGCTTAGTAACAGGGGGCAATCAGCCCCAGCATTTT
TRBJ1-1,TRBV10-2,NA,NA,CASGGLGGNTEAFF,TGCGCCAGCGGAGGATTGGGGGGGAACACTGAAGCTTTCTTT
TRBJ1-4,TRBV4-3,NA,NA,CASSQGEVGTDEKLFF,TGCGCCAGCAGCCAAGGGGAGGTAGGGACGGATGAAAAACTGTTTTTT
TRBJ1-1,TRBV5-6,NA,NA,CASRGARENTEAFF,TGTGCCAGCAGGGGGGCCAGGGAGAACACTGAAGCTTTCTTT
TRBJ2-7,TRBV10-3,TRBD1,NA,CAISEHRDRVYEQYF,TGTGCCATCAGTGAGCACCGGGACAGGGTCTACGAGCAGTACTTC
TRBJ1-1,TRBV6-1,NA,once,CASSEAPGVGTEAFF,TGTGCCAGCAGTGAGGCCCCCGGGGTGGGCACTGAAGCTTTCTTT
TRBJ1-1,TRBV7-2,NA,NA,CASSLLEVANTEAFF,TGTGCCAGCAGCTTACTCGAGGTAGCGAACACTGAAGCTTTCTTT
TRBJ2-7,TRBV5-1,NA,NA,CASFGAPSESYEQYF,TGCGCCAGCTTTGGGGCACCGAGTGAATCCTACGAGCAGTACTTC
TRBJ1-6,TRBV4-1,NA,NA,CASSQDGRQYNSPLHF,TGCGCCAGCAGCCAAGATGGGAGGCAGTATAATTCACCCCTCCACTTT
TRBJ2-7,TRBV6-1,NA,NA,CATGRYEGEQYF,TGTGCCACCGGACGGTATGAGGGAGAGCAGTACTTC
TRBJ1-1,TRBV2,TRBD1,NA,CASRPQGVDTEAFF,TGTGCCAGCAGGCCACAGGGGGTCGACACTGAAGCTTTCTTT
TRBJ2-2,TRBV7-9,NA,NA,CASSLTGETGELFF,TGTGCCAGCAGCTTAACCGGGGAAACCGGGGAGCTGTTTTTT
TRBJ2-1,TRBV5-1,TRBD2,NA,CASSLETGLVTVGQFF,TGCGCCAGCAGCTTGGAAACGGGACTAGTGACTGTCGGGCAGTTCTTC